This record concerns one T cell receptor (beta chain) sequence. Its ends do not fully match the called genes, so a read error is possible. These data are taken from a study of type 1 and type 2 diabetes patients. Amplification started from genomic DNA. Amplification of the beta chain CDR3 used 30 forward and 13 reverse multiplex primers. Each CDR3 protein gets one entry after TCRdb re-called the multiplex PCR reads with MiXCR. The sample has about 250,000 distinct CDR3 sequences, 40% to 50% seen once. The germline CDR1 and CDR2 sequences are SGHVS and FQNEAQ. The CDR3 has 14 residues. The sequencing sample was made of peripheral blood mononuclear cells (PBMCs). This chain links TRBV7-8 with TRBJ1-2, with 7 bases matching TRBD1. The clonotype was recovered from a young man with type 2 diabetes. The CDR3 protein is CASSLDAGGGGYTF. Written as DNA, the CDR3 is TGTGCCAGCAGTTTAGACGCAGGGGGAGGTGGCTACACCTTC.